Given below is one T cell receptor beta chain in context. Its antigen is not known. TCRdb's table, derived via immunoSEQ multiplex PCR, lists solely in-frame clones and lacks some. The table records about 94,000 clones, around 91% of them present only once. The data stem from a study of T cell responses to AZD1222 COVID-19 vaccine. Points from the study as a whole: Reports indicate that nearly half of spike-specific TCRs are directed at unmutated variant regions.

There are 14 residues in the CDR3. CDR1 and CDR2 from the germline V gene are SGDLS and YYNGEE. The V end lost 4 bases, the J end lost 1 base, and 9 bases lay between the germline ends. Sequences were derived from peripheral blood, sampled on day 0 of AZD1222 vaccination. The TCR was taken from an adult in good health. The genes are TRBV9 and TRBJ1-3; D ambiguous. CDR3 DNA sequence: TGTGCCAGCAGCCCTCTCTCGTCTGGAAACACCATATATTTT. This codes for CASSPLSSGNTIYF.